One sample yielded the 28 T cell receptor beta chains listed below, sequenced in a study of T cells in Graves' hyperthyroidism and ophthalmopathy. Amplification yielded TCR beta CDR3 regions, with RNA transcripts as the source. When the TCR CDR3 underwent first-round RT-PCR, the HTBI primer set was used. MiXCR, applied by TCRdb to the multiplex PCR reads, yields one record per CDR3 protein. The sample contains 300,000 to 500,000 distinct CDR3 sequences, around 15% of which appear only once. Sequenced sample: blood. Receptors were obtained from a man over 45 with Graves' ophthalmopathy.

The sample holds many counts of this clonotype. The V gene is TRBV20-1, the J gene TRBJ2-1; D is tentatively TRBD1 or TRBD2 (5 bases each). Germline values: CDR1 DFQATT, CDR2 SNEGSKA (reference sequence). V shed 6 bases and J shed 3 bases, with 21 bases lying between them. The CDR3 extends over 16 amino acids. The CDR3 sequence is CSAPALRGGNYNEQFF. CDR3 sequence (DNA): TGCAGTGCGCCGGCGCTGAGGGGCGGAAACTACAATGAGCAGTTCTTC.

The V gene is TRBV25-1, the J gene TRBJ2-2; D call uncertain. The CDR3 contains 11 residues. V lost 8 bases and J lost 5, with 6 bases in between. The germline V gene encodes CDR1 MGHDK and CDR2 SYGVNS. The CDR3 DNA reads as TGTGCCAGCGCCCGAACCGGGGAGCTGTTTTTT. Residues: CASARTGELFF.

This clonotype has a count of ten or more. V usage is TRBV4-2 and J usage is TRBJ1-1; D gene ambiguous. V was cut by 0 bases and J by 0 bases, with 11 bases left in between. Looked up from germline, CDR1 is LGHNA and CDR2 is YNFKEQ. The CDR3 totals 16 residues. CDR3 nucleotide sequence: TGTGCCAGCAGCCAAGAACGCGGGAGAATGAACACTGAAGCTTTCTTT. Its protein is CASSQERGRMNTEAFF.

This clonotype was seen ten or more times. The V call is TRBV19, the J call TRBJ2-3; 9 bases map to TRBD1. The junction had 10 bases not matched to a gene; V was cut back by 3 bases and J by 3 bases. Germline CDR1 reads LNHDA; CDR2 reads SQIVND (reference sequence). The CDR3 runs 17 residues. The CDR3 DNA reads as TGTGCCAGTAGTATCAGGGGGACAGGGTATCGGACAGATACGCAGTATTTT. It yields the protein CASSIRGTGYRTDTQYF.

There are many counts of this clonotype. The chain uses TRBV11-3 and TRBJ2-7, with 8 nucleotides matching TRBD2. V gave up 6 bases and J gave up 6 bases; unmatched junction bases: 10. Germline assignment: CDR1 SGHNT and CDR2 YENEEA. The length of the CDR3 is 14 residues. The CDR3 DNA sequence: TGTGCCAGCAGTCCTACCGGGACTAGTGGCGAGCAGTACTTC. Its translation: CASSPTGTSGEQYF.

This clonotype was counted ten times or more. The chain links TRBV13 to TRBJ2-2; perhaps TRBD1 as D (6 bases). Germline lookup yields CDR1 PRHDT and CDR2 FYEKMQ (reference sequence). The CDR3 loop spans 13 amino acids. The germline V and J ends were trimmed by 5 bases and 7 bases, with 11 bases remaining between them. The CDR3 loop reads CASSVQGGGELFF. The CDR3 nucleotides read TGTGCCAGCAGCGTCCAAGGGGGCGGGGAGCTGTTTTTT.

Of note for this clonotype: A single base separates this from a much larger clone, so it may be a read error. V gene TRBV12-3 or TRBV12-4 combines with J gene TRBJ2-7, with D possibly being TRBD1 (6 bases). Between the trimmed V and J ends, which lost 6 bases and 5 bases, there was a span of 11 bases. The CDR3 is made up of 12 amino acids. CDR3 sequence: CASRHRAHEQYF. CDR3 DNA sequence: TGTGCCAGCAGGCACAGGGCCCACGAGCAGTACTTC.

In this sample, this clonotype turned up many times. This rearrangement joins TRBV30 to TRBJ2-7, with D possibly matching TRBD1 (5 bases). V lost 5 bases to trimming and J lost 0 bases, with 11 bases between them. Per germline, CDR1 GTSNPN and CDR2 SVGIG (reference sequence). The CDR3 totals 13 residues. The CDR3 reads CAWRYRNSYEQYF. CDR3 coding DNA: TGTGCCTGGCGGTACAGGAACTCCTACGAGCAGTACTTC.

This clonotype was recorded at least ten times. The genes are TRBV6-1 and TRBJ2-1; D possibly uses TRBD1 or TRBD2 (5 bases each). Germline V gene lookup returns CDR1 MNHNS and CDR2 SASEGT. The CDR3 covers 17 residues. Deletions cut 2 bases from V and 0 bases from J, with 14 bases between. Here the CDR3 DNA reads TGTGCCAGCAGTGAATTCGTCCCAGGGAGCTCCTACAATGAGCAGTTCTTC. Translated: CASSEFVPGSSYNEQFF.

This clonotype has more than one count but fewer than ten. The chain carries TRBV19 and TRBJ2-2; 11 nucleotides match TRBD2. Trimming cost V 2 bases and J 2 bases; bases outside gene matches: 10. Germline assignment: CDR1 LNHDA and CDR2 SQIVND (reference sequence). CDR3 length: 19 amino acids. In DNA, the CDR3 is TGTGCCAGTAGTATAATCCCTCAGGGGACTAGCGGTAACACCGGGGAGCTGTTTTTT. Residues: CASSIIPQGTSGNTGELFF.

V is TRBV19 and J is TRBJ1-5, with TRBD1 matching over 7 bases. The trim removed 5 bases at V and 2 bases at J, leaving 6 bases unmatched. CDR3 length: 15 residues. Germline CDR1 LNHDA, CDR2 SQIVND (reference sequence). The CDR3 reads CASSRDRVGNQPQHF. CDR3 bases: TGTGCCAGTAGTCGTGACAGGGTGGGCAATCAGCCCCAGCATTTT. The complete variable domain, with remaining parts taken from reference TRBV19 and TRBJ1-5, reads DGGITQSPKYLFRKEGQNVTLSCEQNLNHDAMYWYRQDPGQGLRLIYYSQIVNDFQKGDIAEGYSVSREKKESFPLTVTSAQKNPTAFYLCASSRDRVGNQPQHFGDGTRLSIL.

This clonotype was seen many times. The J gene is TRBJ2-3, the V gene TRBV29-1; D remains ambiguous. CDR1 is SQVTM, CDR2 ANQGSEA, per germline. There are 11 residues in the CDR3. Trimming pared 6 bases from V and 2 bases from J, leaving 6 bases between. CDR3 protein: CSVKDTDTQYF. The CDR3 DNA follows: TGCAGCGTCAAGGACACAGATACGCAGTATTTT.

This clonotype was observed a handful of times. This chain joins TRBV10-3 and TRBJ2-5; D is uncertain. V lost 4 bases and J lost 7, with 16 bases in between. Per the germline V gene, CDR1 is ENHRY and CDR2 is SYGVKD. This CDR3 comprises 14 residues. The CDR3 DNA is TGTGCCATCAGTGCGAACGTCCCTGTAGGGACCCAGTACTTC. Amino acids: CAISANVPVGTQYF.

This clonotype was observed at least ten times. The chain couples TRBV19 to TRBJ1-2; 7 nucleotides match TRBD1. CDR1 and CDR2 from the germline V gene are LNHDA and SQIVND (reference sequence). Losses at the gene ends were 6 bases for V and 4 bases for J; bases not matched to a gene: 2. The CDR3 extends over 12 amino acids. The CDR3 coding sequence is TGTGCCAGTAGCCGACAGGGCTATGGCTACACCTTC. Translating it yields CASSRQGYGYTF.

Only a few counts were recorded for this clonotype. The rearrangement joins TRBV29-1 to TRBJ2-2; D is perhaps TRBD2 (5 bases). V was cut by 7 bases and J by 0 bases, with 15 bases left in between. The V gene's germline CDR1 is SQVTM and CDR2 ANQGSEA. The CDR3 covers 15 residues. The DNA of the CDR3 is TGCAGCGCCTTTTCCGGGATCACGAACACCGGGGAGCTGTTTTTT. Its protein product is CSAFSGITNTGELFF.

This clonotype was seen repeatedly, ten times or more. The chain is built from TRBV12-3 or TRBV12-4 and TRBJ2-3, with D maybe TRBD2 (6 bases). The ends were cut back, 5 bases at V and 2 bases at J, with 14 bases in the middle. CDR3 length: 15 amino acids. The CDR3: CASSPQRAYTDTQYF. Here the CDR3 DNA reads TGTGCCAGCAGTCCCCAGCGGGCTTACACAGATACGCAGTATTTT.

J is TRBJ2-7 and V is TRBV19; tentatively, D is TRBD2 (5 bases). The V end was cut by 6 bases, the J end by 1 base, with 10 bases between. The CDR3 runs 13 residues. From germline, CDR1 is LNHDA and CDR2 SQIVND (reference sequence). CDR3 protein: CASSGKVSYEQYF. DNA for the CDR3: TGTGCCAGTAGCGGGAAGGTTTCCTACGAGCAGTACTTC.

This clonotype showed up many times. The chain uses TRBV20-1 and TRBJ2-1; 10 positions match TRBD2. The V and J ends lost 0 bases and 10 bases, in that order; junction bases with no gene match: 15. CDR3 length: 17 residues. Germline lookup yields CDR1 DFQATT and CDR2 SNEGSKA (reference sequence). CDR3 loop: CSARDSPGLAARTEQFF. The CDR3 DNA follows: TGCAGTGCTAGAGATAGCCCCGGACTAGCGGCTCGAACAGAGCAGTTCTTC.

This clonotype was recorded at least ten times. V usage is TRBV12-3 or TRBV12-4 and J usage is TRBJ1-6, with D unclear. The CDR3 is made up of 16 amino acids. The germline V and J ends were trimmed by 4 bases and 0 bases, with 10 bases remaining between them. Here the CDR3 DNA reads TGTGCCAGCAGTTCAAGGGCAAGCTCCTATAATTCACCCCTCCACTTT. Protein: CASSSRASSYNSPLHF.

At least ten counts were recorded for this clonotype. The chain has TRBV5-1 and TRBJ2-3, with D hard to call. Trimming removed 4 bases from V and 5 bases from J, with 17 bases in between. The CDR3 is 15 amino acids. Germline V lookup: CDR1 SGHRS, CDR2 YFSETQ. The CDR3 DNA reads as TGCGCCAGCAGCGAGCCCCGGGCCTCGCGAGATACGCAGTATTTT. Its protein is CASSEPRASRDTQYF.

This clonotype was counted ten times or more. The chain employs TRBV7-8 and TRBJ2-2; TRBD2 matches 15 bases. The V segment lost 5 bases and the J segment 6 bases; nucleotides outside the gene matches: 10. Germline V gene lookup returns CDR1 SGHVS and CDR2 FQNEAQ. CDR3 size: 18 residues. CDR3 region: CASSPRTSGRAVAGELFF. The CDR3 DNA reads as TGTGCCAGCAGCCCCCGGACTAGCGGGAGGGCCGTCGCCGGGGAGCTGTTTTTT.

This clonotype was counted at least ten times. V is TRBV2 and J is TRBJ2-1; 8 bases are shared with TRBD2. Per germline, CDR1 SNHLY and CDR2 FYNNEI. This CDR3 is built from 12 residues. With 1 base clipped from V and 13 bases from J, the junction kept 3 bases outside the gene matches. CDR3 DNA: TGTGCCAGCAGTGAAGGTGCGGGAGGACAGTTCTTC. Protein: CASSEGAGGQFF. Full variable domain (remainder filled in from reference TRBV2 and TRBJ2-1): EPEVTQTPSHQVTQMGQEVILRCVPISNHLYFYWYRQILGQKVEFLVSFYNNEISEKSEIFDDQFSVERPDGSNFTLKIRSTKLEDSAMYFCASSEGAGGQFFGPGTRLTVL.

At least ten counts were recorded for this clonotype. This chain joins TRBV12-3 or TRBV12-4 and TRBJ1-2; D gene uncertain. The CDR3 spans 15 residues. Deletions cut 3 bases from V and 0 bases from J, with 11 bases between. CDR3 nucleotides: TGTGCCAGCAGTTTGAATGGAGGAGCTAACTATGGCTACACCTTC. This encodes CASSLNGGANYGYTF.

This clonotype was seen at least ten times. This chain joins TRBV12-3 or TRBV12-4 and TRBJ2-7; D is unresolved. The CDR3 runs 12 residues. V was pared by 6 bases and J by 4 bases, with 10 bases between. The CDR3 here is CASSLREYEQYF. CDR3 coding DNA: TGTGCCAGCAGCCTGCGAGAGTACGAGCAGTACTTC.

This clonotype was counted ten times or more. This chain connects TRBV30 to TRBJ1-1; no clear D. Germline assignment: CDR1 GTSNPN and CDR2 SVGIG (reference sequence). V lost 2 bases and J 1 base, leaving 5 bases between the germline ends. This CDR3 is built from 12 residues. This CDR3 is CAWSIENTEAFF. DNA of the CDR3: TGTGCCTGGAGTATTGAGAACACTGAAGCTTTCTTT.

This clonotype has a count of ten or more. The V gene is TRBV5-1, the J gene TRBJ1-1; 7 positions match TRBD1. This CDR3 spans 15 amino acids. The germline CDR1 and CDR2 sequences are SGHRS and YFSETQ. With V trimmed by 2 bases and J by 1 base, 5 bases remained unmatched. The CDR3 DNA reads TGCGCCAGCAGCTTCGTGACAGGGCCGAACACTGAAGCTTTCTTT. Its translation: CASSFVTGPNTEAFF.

This clonotype was recorded at least ten times. The chain carries TRBV3-1 and TRBJ2-7; D gene unclear. CDR3 length: 14 residues. CDR1 is LGHDT and CDR2 is YNNKEL in the germline V gene (reference sequence). Trimming removed 2 bases from V and 3 bases from J, with 11 bases in between. DNA for the CDR3: TGTGCCAGCAGCCAATTCACGGAGATCTACGAGCAGTACTTC. Amino acid sequence: CASSQFTEIYEQYF.

In regard to this clonotype: A much bigger clone sits one base away, suggesting this may be a read error. This chain links TRBV29-1 with TRBJ2-1; D is perhaps TRBD1 (6 bases). The CDR3 is made up of 17 amino acids. V lost 5 bases and J lost 9, with 29 bases in between. CDR1 is SQVTM and CDR2 is ANQGSEA in the germline V gene. CDR3 in DNA: TGCAGCGTTTTTAGGTGGGGCGATGGCTTTTCGGACAGTGAGCAGTTCTTC. This sequence encodes CSVFRWGDGFSDSEQFF.